The rows below give T cell receptor beta chains drawn from one sample of a study of cytomegalovirus exposure and HLA in healthy donors. Repertoires were generated with immunoSEQ multiplex PCR, while TCRdb's copy carries only in-frame clones and drops some. The table includes about 98,000 clones, about 80% detected once. The material sequenced was PBMCs. These receptors were taken from a man aged 18 to 29 in good health and CMV-seropositive. Each CDR3 is given with its conserved first and last residue. D genes are given only for firm matches. Rows give clone size only sometimes, using once, few, many, or a class for an expanded clone.

J: TRBJ1-5
V: TRBV27
size: few
D: .
CDR3: CASSFTGDQPQHF
DNA: TGTGCCAGCAGTTTTACGGGGGATCAGCCCCAGCATTTT

J: TRBJ2-3
V: TRBV7-2
size: few
D: TRBD2
CDR3: CASSFTPSGVVSSTDTQYF
DNA: TGTGCCAGCAGCTTTACCCCTAGCGGGGTGGTGTCTAGCACAGATACGCAGTATTTT

J: TRBJ2-1
V: TRBV28
size: .
D: TRBD1
CDR3: CASSLSDRAYNEQFF
DNA: TGTGCCAGCAGTTTATCCGACAGGGCCTACAATGAGCAGTTCTTC

J: TRBJ1-1
V: TRBV28
size: .
D: .
CDR3: CASRDSLNTEAFF
DNA: TGTGCCAGCAGGGACAGTCTGAACACTGAAGCTTTCTTT

J: TRBJ1-2
V: TRBV6-6
size: once
D: .
CDR3: CASSYTSTVSYGYTF
DNA: TGTGCCAGCAGTTACACATCCACAGTCTCCTATGGCTACACCTTC

J: TRBJ2-3
V: TRBV7-7
size: .
D: .
CDR3: CASSLGTFYTDTQYF
DNA: TGTGCCAGCAGCTTAGGTACTTTCTACACAGATACGCAGTATTTT

J: TRBJ1-2
V: TRBV4-1
size: once
D: .
CDR3: CASSQAGGLYGYTF
DNA: TGCGCCAGCAGCCAAGCGGGAGGGCTATATGGCTACACCTTC

J: TRBJ1-5
V: TRBV27
size: .
D: TRBD1
CDR3: CASSLRQGGQPQHF
DNA: TGTGCCAGCAGTTTACGACAGGGCGGTCAGCCCCAGCATTTT

J: TRBJ1-2
V: TRBV6-1
size: .
D: .
CDR3: CASSEVDIRSNYGYTF
DNA: TGTGCCAGCAGTGAAGTAGATATTAGGAGTAACTATGGCTACACCTTC

J: TRBJ2-2
V: TRBV5-1
size: once
D: .
CDR3: CASRRLPRGAGTGELFF
DNA: TGCGCCAGCAGACGCCTCCCCCGGGGGGCGGGCACCGGGGAGCTGTTTTTT

J: TRBJ2-5
V: TRBV27
size: .
D: TRBD2
CDR3: CASSYGTSGKETQYF
DNA: TGTGCCAGCAGCTACGGGACTAGCGGAAAAGAGACCCAGTACTTC

J: TRBJ2-7
V: TRBV5-1
size: .
D: TRBD1
CDR3: CASSGTGNTHEQYF
DNA: TGCGCCAGCAGCGGGACAGGGAATACTCACGAGCAGTACTTC

J: TRBJ1-2
V: TRBV28
size: .
D: .
CDR3: CASSFVGGSGYTF
DNA: TGTGCCAGCAGTTTTGTCGGTGGTTCTGGCTACACCTTC

J: TRBJ1-1
V: TRBV5-4
size: .
D: TRBD1
CDR3: CASRSTGGPEAFF
DNA: TGTGCCAGCAGGTCTACAGGGGGCCCTGAAGCTTTCTTT